The rows below give T cell receptor beta chains drawn from one sample of a study of beta chain bispecific antibodies for T cell cancers. One entry per CDR3 protein results from TCRdb running MiXCR on the 5' RACE reads. The sample has some 20,000 distinct CDR3 sequences, roughly 2.6% seen once; the top ten hold around 30%. These receptors are not linked to any known antigen. Sequencing input: healthy donor T cells cultured with leukemia cells. These receptors all stem from a human donor in good health. Some clones in this sample may be carry-over from other donors' samples. Each CDR3 is given without its conserved first and last residue. A D gene is named only where the DNA matches it firmly.

d_call j_call v_call cdr3_aa
NA TRBJ1-1 TRBV29-1 SVPYKGNTEAF
TRBD1 TRBJ2-7 TRBV2 ASRWTGGYEQY
NA TRBJ1-4 TRBV20-1 SARDRRVPGALTEKLF
NA TRBJ2-3 TRBV5-1 ASNPFQGNTDTQY
NA TRBJ1-1 TRBV19 ASSPRLNTEAF
NA TRBJ2-2 TRBV9 ASSVEGGFCTGELF
NA TRBJ1-3 TRBV5-4 ASSPGTVSGNTIY
TRBD2 TRBJ2-1 TRBV29-1 SVRGVAGGSYNEQF
NA TRBJ2-6 TRBV18 ASSPHRSGANVLT
NA TRBJ2-6 TRBV7-9 ASSSLSSGANVLT
TRBD1 TRBJ2-7 TRBV18 ASSRDPPGQGALFYEQY
NA TRBJ2-7 TRBV19 ASSIDAEDEQY
NA TRBJ2-3 TRBV7-9 ASSLVNSFEDTQY
TRBD1 TRBJ1-1 TRBV20-1 SASRYRGRGWTEAF
NA TRBJ2-4 TRBV3-1 ASSPSLGIVKNIQY
NA TRBJ2-3 TRBV7-9 ASSSLASDTQY
NA TRBJ1-1 TRBV29-1 SVAQGLGNEAF
NA TRBJ2-6 TRBV6-5 ASKGTSGANVLT
NA TRBJ2-2 TRBV6-5 ASSYSNGWPGELF
TRBD2 TRBJ2-1 TRBV7-7 ASSPSGLAGINEQF
NA TRBJ1-1 TRBV6-1 ASTVWGNTEAF
NA TRBJ2-3 TRBV10-2 ASSEPDSGDTQY
NA TRBJ2-6 TRBV5-1 ASSTGEAYSGANVLT
NA TRBJ2-1 TRBV15 ATSRVRVSTSYEQF
NA TRBJ2-1 TRBV19 ASSTQVYNEQF
NA TRBJ2-7 TRBV30 AWSVGGDAYEQY
NA TRBJ2-3 TRBV9 ASSVGDFVTDTQY
NA TRBJ1-3 TRBV19 ASKEGYGNTIY
NA TRBJ1-1 TRBV27 ASGYRNTEAF
TRBD1 TRBJ1-2 TRBV29-1 SVTGTEVGYT
NA TRBJ1-4 TRBV14 ASSQWGAQTATNEKLF
TRBD2 TRBJ2-3 TRBV2 ASTLRTSGEITDTQY
NA TRBJ2-4 TRBV5-1 ASSLAAQQKNIQY
TRBD2 TRBJ2-1 TRBV11-2 ASSLASGGTKDNEQF
NA TRBJ2-7 TRBV9 ASSARDNPYEQY
NA TRBJ2-5 TRBV7-8 ASSDARANQETQY
TRBD1 TRBJ2-7 TRBV19 ASSATPGQGRILGEQY
TRBD1 TRBJ2-7 TRBV27 ASPKRGSDRGQY
TRBD1 TRBJ1-6 TRBV20-1 SARDYLTGGESYNSPLH
TRBD1 TRBJ1-1 TRBV6-1 ASSGWTGGYTEAF
NA TRBJ1-2 TRBV27 ASSLAQGGGYT
NA TRBJ2-1 TRBV29-1 SVEPWGENNEQF
NA TRBJ1-1 TRBV27 ASSLSGGPEAF
NA TRBJ2-2 TRBV18 ASSPSSGAGTGELF
TRBD2 TRBJ2-1 TRBV7-8 ASSLDPWLAGRYYNEQF
NA TRBJ2-2 TRBV15 ATSYLNTGELF
NA TRBJ2-2 TRBV7-3 ASSRAQGDTGELF
NA TRBJ2-7 TRBV10-2 ASSESNYLGNEQY
NA TRBJ2-2 TRBV27 ASRNQVSLGGELF
TRBD2 TRBJ2-3 TRBV7-2 ASSYWSGGAGDTQY
NA TRBJ2-1 TRBV2 ASMGWGNSRQF